The clone carrying this TCR beta chain was seen a handful of times. No antigen is known for it. Expressed TCRB transcripts were sequenced after all isolated RNA was converted to cDNA. The protocol was immunoSEQ multiplex PCR, while the TCRdb copy is restricted to in-frame clones and leaves out a portion. In the table there are approximately 260,000 clones, about a fifth of which are singletons. The data derive from a study of beta chain features in type 1 diabetes. Study-level results: A greater similarity of naive, central memory and Treg TCRB repertoires was seen among patients than among healthy donors. Within each of all four CD4+ subsets, Type 1 diabetes patients had TCRB CDR3s that were moderately but significantly shorter. A potential PCR bias toward shorter templates would be equal in patient and control samples.

The CDR3 runs to 14 residues. The germline V and J ends were trimmed by 5 bases and 2 bases, with 15 bases remaining between them. Germline CDR1 and CDR2: SQVTM and ANQGSEA. Every donor provided one heparinised blood draw, which averaged about 110 mL. By way of CD45RO/CCR7/CD25/CD127/CD95/CD27, the CD4+ regulatory, stem cell-like memory, central memory and naive cells were sorted. This TCR was sampled from a woman aged 40 to 55 with type 1 diabetes. Sequenced material: naive CD4+ T cells from blood. The chain has TRBV29-1 and TRBJ2-5, with D possibly TRBD1 on 6 matching bases. This CDR3 is CSVQRQEWQETQYF. Written as DNA, the CDR3 is TGCAGCGTTCAGAGACAGGAGTGGCAAGAGACCCAGTACTTC.